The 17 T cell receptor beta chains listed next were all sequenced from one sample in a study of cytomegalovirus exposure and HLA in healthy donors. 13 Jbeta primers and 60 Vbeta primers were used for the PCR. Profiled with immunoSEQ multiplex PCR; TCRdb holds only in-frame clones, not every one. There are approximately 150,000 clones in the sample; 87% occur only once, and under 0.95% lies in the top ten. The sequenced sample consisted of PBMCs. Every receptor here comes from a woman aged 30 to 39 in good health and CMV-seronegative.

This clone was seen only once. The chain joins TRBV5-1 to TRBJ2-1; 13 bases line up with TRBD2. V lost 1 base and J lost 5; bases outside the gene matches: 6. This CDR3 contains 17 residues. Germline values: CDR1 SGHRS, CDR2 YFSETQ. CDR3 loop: CASSLTSGGASDNEQFF. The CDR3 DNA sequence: TGCGCCAGCAGCTTGACTAGCGGGGGGGCGTCTGACAATGAGCAGTTCTTC.

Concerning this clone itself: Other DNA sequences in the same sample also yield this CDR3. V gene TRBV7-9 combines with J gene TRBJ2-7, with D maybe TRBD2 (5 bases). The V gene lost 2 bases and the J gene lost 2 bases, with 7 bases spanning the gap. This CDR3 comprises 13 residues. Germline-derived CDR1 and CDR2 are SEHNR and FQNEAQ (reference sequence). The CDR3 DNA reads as TGTGCCAGCAGCTTAACGGGGACCTACGAGCAGTACTTC. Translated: CASSLTGTYEQYF.

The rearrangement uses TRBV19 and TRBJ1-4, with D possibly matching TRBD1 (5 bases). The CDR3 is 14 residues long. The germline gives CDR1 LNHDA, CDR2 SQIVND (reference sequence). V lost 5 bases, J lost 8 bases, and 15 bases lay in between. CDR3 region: CASSPRQLGEKLFF. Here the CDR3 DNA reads TGTGCCAGTAGTCCCCGACAGTTGGGCGAAAAACTGTTTTTT. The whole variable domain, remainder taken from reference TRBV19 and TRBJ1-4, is DGGITQSPKYLFRKEGQNVTLSCEQNLNHDAMYWYRQDPGQGLRLIYYSQIVNDFQKGDIAEGYSVSREKKESFPLTVTSAQKNPTAFYLCASSPRQLGEKLFFGSGTQLSVL.

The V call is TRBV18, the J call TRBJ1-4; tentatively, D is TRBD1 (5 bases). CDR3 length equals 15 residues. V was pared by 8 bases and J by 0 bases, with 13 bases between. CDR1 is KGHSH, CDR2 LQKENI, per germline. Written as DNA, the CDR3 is TGTGCCAGCACCAGGGCTCTAACAACTAATGAAAAACTGTTTTTT. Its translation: CASTRALTTNEKLFF.

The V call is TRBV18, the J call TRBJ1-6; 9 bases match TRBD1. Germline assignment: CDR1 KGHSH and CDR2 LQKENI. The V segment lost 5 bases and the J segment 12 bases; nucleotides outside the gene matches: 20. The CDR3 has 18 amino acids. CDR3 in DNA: TGTGCCAGCTCAGGGGACAGGGATACAGGACACCTAGGGGAACCCCTCCACTTT. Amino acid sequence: CASSGDRDTGHLGEPLHF.

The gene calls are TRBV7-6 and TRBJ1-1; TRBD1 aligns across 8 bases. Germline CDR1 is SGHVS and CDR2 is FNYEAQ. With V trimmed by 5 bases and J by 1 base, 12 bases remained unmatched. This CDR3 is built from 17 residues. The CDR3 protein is CASSPTRGQAPNTEAFF. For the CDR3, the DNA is TGTGCCAGCAGCCCCACCAGGGGACAGGCGCCGAACACTGAAGCTTTCTTT.

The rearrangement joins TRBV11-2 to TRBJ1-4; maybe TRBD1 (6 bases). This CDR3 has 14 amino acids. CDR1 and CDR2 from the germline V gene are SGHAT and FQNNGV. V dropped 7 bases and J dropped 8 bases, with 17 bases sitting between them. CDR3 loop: CASNPGQGYEKLFF. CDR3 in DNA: TGTGCCAGCAATCCCGGGCAGGGGTACGAAAAACTGTTTTTT.

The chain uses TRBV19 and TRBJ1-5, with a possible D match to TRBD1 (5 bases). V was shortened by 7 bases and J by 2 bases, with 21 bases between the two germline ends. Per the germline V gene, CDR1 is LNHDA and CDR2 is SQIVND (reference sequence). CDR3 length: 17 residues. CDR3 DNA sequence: TGTGCCAGTAACAACCCTGGTGGGGGGTCAGGCAATCAGCCCCAGCATTTT. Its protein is CASNNPGGGSGNQPQHF.

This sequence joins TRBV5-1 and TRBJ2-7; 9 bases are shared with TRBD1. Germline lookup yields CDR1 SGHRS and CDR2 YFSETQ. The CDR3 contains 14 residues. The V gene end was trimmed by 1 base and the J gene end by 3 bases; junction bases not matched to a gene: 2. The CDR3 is CASSLKGQGYEQYF. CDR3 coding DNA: TGCGCCAGCAGCTTGAAGGGACAGGGCTACGAGCAGTACTTC.

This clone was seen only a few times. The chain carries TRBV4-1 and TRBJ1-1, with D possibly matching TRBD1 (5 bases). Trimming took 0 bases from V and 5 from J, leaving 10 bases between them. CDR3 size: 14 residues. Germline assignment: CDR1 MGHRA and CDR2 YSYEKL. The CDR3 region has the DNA TGCGCCAGCAGCCAAGATCAGGGATCAACTGAAGCTTTCTTT. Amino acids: CASSQDQGSTEAFF.

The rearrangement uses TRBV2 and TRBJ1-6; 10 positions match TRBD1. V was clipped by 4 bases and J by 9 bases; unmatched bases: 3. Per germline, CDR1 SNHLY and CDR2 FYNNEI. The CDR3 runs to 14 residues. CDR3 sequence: CASSGGQGRSPLHF. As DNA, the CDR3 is TGTGCCAGCAGTGGGGGACAGGGGCGTTCACCCCTCCACTTT. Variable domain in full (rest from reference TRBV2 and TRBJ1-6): EPEVTQTPSHQVTQMGQEVILRCVPISNHLYFYWYRQILGQKVEFLVSFYNNEISEKSEIFDDQFSVERPDGSNFTLKIRSTKLEDSAMYFCASSGGQGRSPLHFGNGTRLTVT.

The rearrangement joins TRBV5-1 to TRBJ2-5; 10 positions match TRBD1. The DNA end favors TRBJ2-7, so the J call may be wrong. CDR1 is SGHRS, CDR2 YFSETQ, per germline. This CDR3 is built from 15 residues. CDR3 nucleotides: TGCGCCAGCAGCCTAGGGACAGGGGAGATCTACGAGCAGTACTTC. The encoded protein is CASSLGTGEIYEQYF.

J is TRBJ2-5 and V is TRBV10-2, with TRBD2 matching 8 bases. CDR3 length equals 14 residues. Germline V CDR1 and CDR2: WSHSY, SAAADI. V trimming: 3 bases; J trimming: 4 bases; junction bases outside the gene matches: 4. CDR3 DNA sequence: TGCGCCAGCAGTGACTGGCGGGGGGCAGAGACCCAGTACTTC. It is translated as CASSDWRGAETQYF.

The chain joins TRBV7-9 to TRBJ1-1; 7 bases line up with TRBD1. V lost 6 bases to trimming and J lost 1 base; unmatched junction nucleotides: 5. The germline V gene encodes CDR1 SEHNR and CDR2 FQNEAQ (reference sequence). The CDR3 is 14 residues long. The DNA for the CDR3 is TGTGCCAGCAGTTGGGGACAGCAGAACACTGAAGCTTTCTTT. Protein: CASSWGQQNTEAFF.

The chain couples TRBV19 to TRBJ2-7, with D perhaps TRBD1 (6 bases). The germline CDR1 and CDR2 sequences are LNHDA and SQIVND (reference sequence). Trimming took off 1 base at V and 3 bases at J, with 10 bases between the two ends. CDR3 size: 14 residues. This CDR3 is CASSIAGQLYEQYF. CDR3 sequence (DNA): TGTGCCAGTAGTATAGCTGGACAGCTCTACGAGCAGTACTTC.

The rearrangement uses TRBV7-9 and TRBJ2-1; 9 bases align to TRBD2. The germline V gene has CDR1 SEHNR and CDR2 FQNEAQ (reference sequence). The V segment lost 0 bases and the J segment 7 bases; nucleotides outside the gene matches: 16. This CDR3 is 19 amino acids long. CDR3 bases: TGTGCCAGCAGCTTAGCCCACCTACAGCGAAGCGGGAGGAGGAATGAGCAGTTCTTC. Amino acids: CASSLAHLQRSGRRNEQFF.

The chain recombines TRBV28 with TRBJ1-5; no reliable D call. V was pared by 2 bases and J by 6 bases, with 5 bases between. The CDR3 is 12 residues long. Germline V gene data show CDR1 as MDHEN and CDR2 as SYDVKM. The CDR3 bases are TGTGCCAGCAGTTTACAGGTTCAGCCCCAGCATTTT. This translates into CASSLQVQPQHF.